These T cell receptor beta chains were read from a single sample in a study of OX40 agonist ivuxolimab in advanced cancers. Generated by immunoSEQ multiplex PCR, the TCRdb table keeps only in-frame clones and is missing some. Altogether 30,000 or so clones are present, approximately 90% being singletons, with the ten largest covering 20% to 25%. Sequenced material: CD4+ or CD8+ T cells sorted from blood, taken in a trial of the OX40 agonist ivuxolimab. The receptor source for this set is an adult with an advanced solid tumor such as melanoma, head and neck, liver or kidney cancer. The CDR3 runs from the conserved cysteine through the conserved F or W. The order of the fields is D gene, J gene, V gene, clone size, CDR3 protein, CDR3 DNA. D genes are given only for firm matches. A row's size may be missing; if present it is once, few, many or a size class.

TRBD2 TRBJ2-5 TRBV4-1 - CASSQRGASGSKETQYF TGCGCCAGCAGCCAACGAGGGGCTAGCGGGAGTAAGGAGACCCAGTACTTC
- TRBJ2-4 TRBV27 - CASSVQGAKNIQYF TGTGCCAGCAGTGTTCAGGGGGCCAAAAACATTCAGTACTTC
TRBD2 TRBJ2-2 TRBV7-9 once CASSSTTGREASTGELFF TGTGCCAGCAGCTCGACTACTGGGCGGGAGGCCTCCACCGGGGAGCTGTTTTTT
TRBD2 TRBJ2-1 TRBV5-8 - CASEELARYNEQFF TGTGCCAGCGAGGAACTAGCGAGATACAATGAGCAGTTCTTC
- TRBJ2-1 TRBV30 - CACYYGEQFF TGTGCCTGTTACTACGGTGAGCAGTTCTTC
- TRBJ2-3 TRBV27 once CASSSEILDADTQYF TGTGCCAGCAGTTCAGAGATACTAGATGCAGATACGCAGTATTTT
- TRBJ2-5 TRBV19 - CASSIQVSGETQYF TGTGCCAGTAGTATCCAGGTTAGCGGAGAGACCCAGTACTTC
- TRBJ2-3 TRBV21-1 - CASSKETDTQYF TGTGCCAGCAGCAAGGAAACAGATACGCAGTATTTT
- TRBJ2-7 TRBV6-6 - CASSYLQGSHEQYF TGTGCCAGCAGTTACCTACAGGGTTCCCACGAGCAGTACTTC
- TRBJ1-1 TRBV12-5 - CASGLVRLRGRGLGDTEAFF TGTGCTAGTGGTTTGGTACGGCTGAGAGGCAGGGGCCTCGGAGACACTGAAGCTTTCTTT
TRBD2 TRBJ2-1 TRBV27 - CASSLWPAGGSYNEQFF TGTGCCAGCAGTTTATGGCCAGCGGGGGGCTCCTACAATGAGCAGTTCTTC
TRBD2 TRBJ2-1 TRBV5-1 - CASSLAAIRLAGDEQFF TGCGCCAGCAGCTTGGCCGCTATTAGACTAGCGGGAGATGAGCAGTTCTTC
TRBD1 TRBJ2-7 TRBV5-1 - CASSTGQGVVYEQYF TGCGCCAGCAGCACGGGACAGGGGGTGGTCTACGAGCAGTACTTC
- TRBJ2-5 TRBV6-6 - CASSYPAGVSQETQYF TGTGCCAGCAGTTACCCAGCAGGAGTCAGCCAAGAGACCCAGTACTTC
TRBD2 TRBJ2-7 TRBV28 - CASSLYLAGPREQYF TGTGCCAGCAGTTTATACCTAGCGGGACCTCGGGAGCAGTACTTC
- TRBJ2-5 TRBV4-2 - CASSQDGGLKETQYF TGTGCCAGCAGCCAAGATGGCGGCCTCAAAGAGACCCAGTACTTC
- TRBJ2-2 TRBV27 - CASSPPPLAGELFF TGTGCCAGCAGTCCGCCTCCTTTAGCCGGGGAGCTGTTTTTT
TRBD2 TRBJ2-1 TRBV11-3 - CASSQAGGYEQFF TGTGCCAGCAGCCAAGCGGGAGGGTATGAGCAGTTCTTC
TRBD1 TRBJ1-3 TRBV7-9 - CASSLAGQGNTIYF TGTGCCAGCAGCTTAGCGGGACAGGGAAACACCATATATTTT
- TRBJ2-3 TRBV4-1 - CASSQDGGASTDTQYF TGCGCCAGCAGCCAAGACGGCGGGGCTTCGACAGATACGCAGTATTTT
TRBD1 TRBJ2-7 TRBV4-1 - CASSLTGQGSYEQYF TGCGCCAGCAGCCTAACTGGACAGGGATCCTACGAGCAGTACTTC
TRBD1 TRBJ1-1 TRBV29-1 - CSVGDREKGGGAFF TGCAGCGTAGGGGACAGGGAGAAAGGTGGGGGAGCTTTCTTT
- TRBJ1-2 TRBV14 - CASSQVRVGTTDYTF TGTGCCAGCAGCCAAGTCAGGGTGGGGACTACCGACTACACCTTC
- TRBJ2-7 TRBV19 - CATRPPGVDYEQYF TGTGCCACGCGCCCCCCGGGGGTGGACTACGAGCAGTACTTC
TRBD2 TRBJ2-7 TRBV29-1 - CSVAGGRDYEQYF TGCAGCGTTGCTGGCGGGAGAGACTACGAGCAGTACTTC
TRBD2 TRBJ2-5 TRBV7-9 - CASSSGLAGGPRETQYF TGTGCCAGCAGCTCTGGACTAGCGGGAGGGCCCCGTGAGACCCAGTACTTC
- TRBJ2-7 TRBV6-1 - CASIDSSYEQYF TGTGCCAGCATCGACAGCTCCTACGAGCAGTACTTC
- TRBJ2-7 TRBV27 - CASSSRSGLRDYEQYF TGTGCCAGCAGTTCGCGATCGGGCCTTAGGGACTACGAGCAGTACTTC
- TRBJ2-1 TRBV29-1 - CSAEGLVLRRHNEQFF TGCAGCGCTGAAGGGCTAGTGCTAAGGAGGCACAATGAGCAGTTCTTC
- TRBJ2-7 TRBV27 - CASSSQRRSGLHSYEQYF TGTGCCAGCAGTTCCCAACGCCGTTCGGGACTCCACTCCTACGAGCAGTACTTC
- TRBJ1-2 TRBV7-8 - CASSLTPLRAYYGYTF TGTGCCAGCAGCTTAACTCCATTAAGGGCGTACTATGGCTACACCTTC